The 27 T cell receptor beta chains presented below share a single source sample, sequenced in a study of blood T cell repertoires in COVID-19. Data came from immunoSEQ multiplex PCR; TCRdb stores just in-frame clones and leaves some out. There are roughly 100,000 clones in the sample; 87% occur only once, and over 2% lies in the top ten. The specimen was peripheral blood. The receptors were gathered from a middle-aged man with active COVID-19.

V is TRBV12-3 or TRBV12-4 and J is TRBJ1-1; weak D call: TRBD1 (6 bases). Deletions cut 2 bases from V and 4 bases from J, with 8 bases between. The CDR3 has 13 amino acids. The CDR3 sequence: CASSLTGPTEAFF. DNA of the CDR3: TGTGCCAGCAGTTTAACAGGGCCCACTGAAGCTTTCTTT.

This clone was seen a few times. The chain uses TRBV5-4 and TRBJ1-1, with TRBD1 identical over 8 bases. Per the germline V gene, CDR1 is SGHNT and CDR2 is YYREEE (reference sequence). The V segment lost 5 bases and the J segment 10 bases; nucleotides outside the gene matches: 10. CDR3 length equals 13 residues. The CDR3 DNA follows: TGTGCCAGCAGTGTGGACAGGGCAGAGTTAGCTTTCTTT. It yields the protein CASSVDRAELAFF.

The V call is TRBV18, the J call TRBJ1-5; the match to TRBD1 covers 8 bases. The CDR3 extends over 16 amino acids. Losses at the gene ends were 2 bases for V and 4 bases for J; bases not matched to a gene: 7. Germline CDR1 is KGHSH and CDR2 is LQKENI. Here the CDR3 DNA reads TGTGCCAGCTCACCAGGGACAGGCAATGATAATCAGCCCCAGCATTTT. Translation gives CASSPGTGNDNQPQHF.

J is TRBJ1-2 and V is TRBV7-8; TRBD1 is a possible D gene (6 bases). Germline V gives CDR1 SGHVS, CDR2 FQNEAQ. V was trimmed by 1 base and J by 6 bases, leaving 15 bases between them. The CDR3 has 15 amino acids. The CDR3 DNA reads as TGTGCCAGCAGCTTAGGTTACAGGGAAAGGAATGGCTACACCTTC. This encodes CASSLGYRERNGYTF.

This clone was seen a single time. Here the CDR3 reads CAISSRTGINEQYF. Written as DNA, the CDR3 is TGTGCCATCAGCTCCAGGACAGGGATTAACGAGCAGTACTTC. The chain links TRBV10-3 to TRBJ2-7; the match to TRBD1 covers 8 bases. V lost 6 bases, J lost 5 bases, and 9 bases stayed unmatched. Germline lookup yields CDR1 ENHRY and CDR2 SYGVKD. The CDR3 totals 14 residues.

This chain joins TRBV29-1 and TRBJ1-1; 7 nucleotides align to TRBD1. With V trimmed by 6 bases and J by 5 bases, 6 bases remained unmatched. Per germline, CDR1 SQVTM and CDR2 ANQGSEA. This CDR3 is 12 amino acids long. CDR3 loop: CSVAGTATEAFF. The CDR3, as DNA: TGCAGCGTGGCCGGGACAGCGACTGAAGCTTTCTTT. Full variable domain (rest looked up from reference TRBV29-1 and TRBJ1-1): SAVISQKPSRDICQRGTSLTIQCQVDSQVTMMFWYRQQPGQSLTLIATANQGSEATYESGFVIDKFPISRPNLTFSTLTVSNMSPEDSSIYLCSVAGTATEAFFGQGTRLTVV.

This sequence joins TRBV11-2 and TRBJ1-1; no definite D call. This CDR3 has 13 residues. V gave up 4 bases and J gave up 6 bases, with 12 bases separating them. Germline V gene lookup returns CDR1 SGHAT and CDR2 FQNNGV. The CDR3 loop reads CASSSEVGPEAFF. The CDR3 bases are TGTGCCAGCAGCTCAGAGGTGGGCCCTGAAGCTTTCTTT.

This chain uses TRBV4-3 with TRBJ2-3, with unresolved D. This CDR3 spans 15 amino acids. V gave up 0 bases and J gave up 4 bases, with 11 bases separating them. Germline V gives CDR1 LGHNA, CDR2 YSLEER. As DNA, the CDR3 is TGCGCCAGCAGCCAAGATCAAGTTCCAGCAGATACGCAGTATTTT. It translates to CASSQDQVPADTQYF.

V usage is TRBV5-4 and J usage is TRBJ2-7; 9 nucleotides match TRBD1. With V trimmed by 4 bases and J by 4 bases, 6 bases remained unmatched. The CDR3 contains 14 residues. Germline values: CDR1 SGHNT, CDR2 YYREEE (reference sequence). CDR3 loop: CASSPGTGPYEQYF. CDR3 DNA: TGTGCCAGCAGCCCCGGGACAGGGCCATACGAGCAGTACTTC.

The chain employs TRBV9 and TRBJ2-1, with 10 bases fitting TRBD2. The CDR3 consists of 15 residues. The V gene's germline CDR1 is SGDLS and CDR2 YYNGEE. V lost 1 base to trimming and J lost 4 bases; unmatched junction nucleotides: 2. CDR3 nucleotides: TGTGCCAGCAGCGTATGGACTAGCGGTTACAATGAGCAGTTCTTC. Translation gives CASSVWTSGYNEQFF.

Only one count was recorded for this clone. CDR3 residues: CASSPYRVGSTDTQYF. For the CDR3, the DNA is TGTGCCAGCAGTCCATATCGGGTAGGAAGCACAGATACGCAGTATTTT. V and J are TRBV27 and TRBJ2-3; D call uncertain. This CDR3 is built from 16 residues. With 5 bases removed from V and 0 bases from J, the gap between germline ends came to 15 bases. The germline CDR1 and CDR2 sequences are MNHEY and SMNVEV (reference sequence).

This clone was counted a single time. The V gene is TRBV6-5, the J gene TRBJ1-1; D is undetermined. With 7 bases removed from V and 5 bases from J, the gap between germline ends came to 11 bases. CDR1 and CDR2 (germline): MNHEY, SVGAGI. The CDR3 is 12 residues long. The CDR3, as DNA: TGTGCCAGCATTTCGGGAGGTACTGAAGCTTTCTTT. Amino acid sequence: CASISGGTEAFF.

The CDR3 is CASSLRQGSYGYTF. CDR3 nucleotides: TGCGCCAGCAGCTTAAGGCAGGGAAGCTATGGCTACACCTTC. The chain recombines TRBV5-1 with TRBJ1-2; tentatively, D is TRBD1 (5 bases). The CDR3 contains 14 residues. From germline, CDR1 is SGHRS and CDR2 YFSETQ. V was shortened by 2 bases and J by 4 bases, with 12 bases between the two germline ends.

CDR3 sequence (DNA): TGTGCCAGTACCCCGACAGGGGGACGCTACGAGCAGTACTTC. This gives the protein CASTPTGGRYEQYF. This chain links TRBV19 with TRBJ2-7; TRBD1 agrees at 9 bases. Trimming removed 7 bases from V and 3 bases from J; junction bases left unmatched: 7. The V gene's germline CDR1 is LNHDA and CDR2 SQIVND (reference sequence). The length of the CDR3 is 14 residues.

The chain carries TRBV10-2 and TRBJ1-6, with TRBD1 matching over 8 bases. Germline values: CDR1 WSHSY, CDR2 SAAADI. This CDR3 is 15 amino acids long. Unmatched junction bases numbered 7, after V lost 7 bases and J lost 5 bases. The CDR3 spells CASMTGEMNNSPLHF. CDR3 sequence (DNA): TGCGCCAGCATGACAGGGGAGATGAATAATTCACCCCTCCACTTT.

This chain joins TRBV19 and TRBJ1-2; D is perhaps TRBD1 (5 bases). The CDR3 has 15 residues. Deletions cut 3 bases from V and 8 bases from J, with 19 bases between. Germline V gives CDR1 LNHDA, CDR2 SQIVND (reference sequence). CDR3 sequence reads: CASSMVPRDLGGYTF. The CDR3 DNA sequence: TGTGCCAGTAGTATGGTCCCCCGGGACTTGGGAGGCTACACCTTC.

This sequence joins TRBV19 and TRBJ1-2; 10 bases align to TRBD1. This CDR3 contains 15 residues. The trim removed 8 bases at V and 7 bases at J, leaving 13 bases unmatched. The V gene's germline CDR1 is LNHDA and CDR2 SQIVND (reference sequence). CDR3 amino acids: CASRDRGLVIGGYTF. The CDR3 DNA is TGTGCCAGTCGTGACAGGGGGCTCGTAATTGGTGGCTACACCTTC. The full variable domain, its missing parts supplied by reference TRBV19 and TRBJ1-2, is DGGITQSPKYLFRKEGQNVTLSCEQNLNHDAMYWYRQDPGQGLRLIYYSQIVNDFQKGDIAEGYSVSREKKESFPLTVTSAQKNPTAFYLCASRDRGLVIGGYTFGSGTRLTVV.

CDR3 sequence reads: CASSLGTNYGYTF. CDR3 nucleotides: TGCGCCAGCAGCTTGGGTACTAACTATGGCTACACCTTC. The genes are TRBV5-1 and TRBJ1-2; no clear D gene. CDR1 and CDR2 (germline): SGHRS, YFSETQ. V lost 0 bases and J 0 bases, leaving 3 bases between the germline ends. The CDR3 is 13 residues long. Full variable domain (outside the CDR3, taken from reference TRBV5-1 and TRBJ1-2): KAGVTQTPRYLIKTRGQQVTLSCSPISGHRSVSWYQQTPGQGLQFLFEYFSETQRNKGNFPGRFSGRQFSNSRSEMNVSTLELGDSALYLCASSLGTNYGYTFGSGTRLTVV.

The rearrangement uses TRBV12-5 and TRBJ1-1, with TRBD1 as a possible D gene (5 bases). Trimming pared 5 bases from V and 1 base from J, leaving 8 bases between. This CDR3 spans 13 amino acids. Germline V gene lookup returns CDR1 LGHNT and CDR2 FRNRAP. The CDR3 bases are TGTGCTAGTGGTAAAGGACAGAACACTGAAGCTTTCTTT. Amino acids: CASGKGQNTEAFF.

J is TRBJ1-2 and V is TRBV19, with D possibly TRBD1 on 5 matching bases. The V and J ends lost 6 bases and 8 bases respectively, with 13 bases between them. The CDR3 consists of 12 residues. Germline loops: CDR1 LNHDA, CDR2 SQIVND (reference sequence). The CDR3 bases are TGTGCCAGTAGAGAGACAGTTGGGGGCTACACCTTC. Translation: CASRETVGGYTF.

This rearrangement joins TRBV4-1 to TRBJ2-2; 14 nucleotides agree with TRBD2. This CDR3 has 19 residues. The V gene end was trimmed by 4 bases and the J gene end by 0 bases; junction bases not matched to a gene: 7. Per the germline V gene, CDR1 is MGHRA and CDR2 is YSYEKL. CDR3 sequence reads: CASSPRTSGGLSNTGELFF. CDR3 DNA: TGCGCCAGCAGCCCCCGGACTAGCGGGGGGCTATCGAACACCGGGGAGCTGTTTTTT.

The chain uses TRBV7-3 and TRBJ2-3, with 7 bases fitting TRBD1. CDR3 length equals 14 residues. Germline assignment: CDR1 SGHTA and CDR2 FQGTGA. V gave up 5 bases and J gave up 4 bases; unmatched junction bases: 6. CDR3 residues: CASSRQGMPDTQYF. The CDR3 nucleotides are TGTGCCAGCAGCCGACAGGGTATGCCAGATACGCAGTATTTT.

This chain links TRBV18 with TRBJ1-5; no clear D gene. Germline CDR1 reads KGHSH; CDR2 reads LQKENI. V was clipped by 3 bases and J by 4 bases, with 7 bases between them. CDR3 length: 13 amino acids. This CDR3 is CASSPAGNQPQHF. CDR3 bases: TGTGCCAGCTCACCTGCGGGTAATCAGCCCCAGCATTTT.

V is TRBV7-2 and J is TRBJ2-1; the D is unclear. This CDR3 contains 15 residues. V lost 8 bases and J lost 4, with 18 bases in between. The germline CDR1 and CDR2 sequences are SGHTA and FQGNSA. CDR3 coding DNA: TGTGCCAGCGTAATCGTCACGAACTGGTACAATGAGCAGTTCTTC. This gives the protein CASVIVTNWYNEQFF.

DNA of the CDR3: TGTGCCAGCAGCCATCGGACAGACAAGCATGAGCAGTTCTTC. Translated: CASSHRTDKHEQFF. This chain connects TRBV7-9 to TRBJ2-1, with D tentatively TRBD1 (6 bases). V was pared by 5 bases and J by 8 bases, with 16 bases between. CDR1 is SEHNR and CDR2 is FQNEAQ in the germline V gene (reference sequence). The CDR3 contains 14 residues.

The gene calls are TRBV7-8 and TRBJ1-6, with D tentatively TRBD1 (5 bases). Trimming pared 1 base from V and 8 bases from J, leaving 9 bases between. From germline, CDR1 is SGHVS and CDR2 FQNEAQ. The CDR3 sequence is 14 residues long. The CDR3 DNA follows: TGTGCCAGCAGCTTAGGGGGCTTTCATTCACCCCTCCACTTT. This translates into CASSLGGFHSPLHF.

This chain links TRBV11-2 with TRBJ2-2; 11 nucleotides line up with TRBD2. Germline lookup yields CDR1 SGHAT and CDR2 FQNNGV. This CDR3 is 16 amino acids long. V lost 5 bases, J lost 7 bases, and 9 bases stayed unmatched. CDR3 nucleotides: TGTGCCAGCAGCCCAAGACTAGCGGGGATGGTCGGGGAGCTGTTTTTT. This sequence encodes CASSPRLAGMVGELFF.